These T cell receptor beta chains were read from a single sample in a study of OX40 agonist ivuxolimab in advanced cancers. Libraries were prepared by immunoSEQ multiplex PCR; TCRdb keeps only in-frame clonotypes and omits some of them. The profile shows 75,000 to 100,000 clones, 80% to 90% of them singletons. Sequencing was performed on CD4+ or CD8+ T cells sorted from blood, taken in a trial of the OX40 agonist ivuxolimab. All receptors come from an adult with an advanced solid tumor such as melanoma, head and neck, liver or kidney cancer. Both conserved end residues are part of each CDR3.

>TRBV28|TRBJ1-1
CASSLPPLGETEAFF
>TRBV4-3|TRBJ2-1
CASSQDRLRYSEQFF
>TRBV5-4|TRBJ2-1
CASSQGGGGSYNEQFF
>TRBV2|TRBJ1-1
CASSDRGLDTEAFF
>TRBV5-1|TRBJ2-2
CASSLAAVVLGELFF
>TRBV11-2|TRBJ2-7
CASSRAGGPYEQYF
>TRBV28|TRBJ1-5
CASSVQGFGNQPQHF
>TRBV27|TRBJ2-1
CASSQRYSYNEQFF
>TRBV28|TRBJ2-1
CASSSSTSKSYNEQFF
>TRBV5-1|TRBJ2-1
CASSLGGNEQFF
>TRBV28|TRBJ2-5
CASSSGPIRETQYF
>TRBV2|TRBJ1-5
CASSVLAGGQPQHF
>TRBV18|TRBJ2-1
CASSPPGLAGSGFF
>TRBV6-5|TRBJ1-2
CASSSRGFGGYTF
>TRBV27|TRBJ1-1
CASSQALDGGAFF
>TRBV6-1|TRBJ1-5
CASSEVVRAPGQPQHF
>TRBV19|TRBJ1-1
CASSPPGGGSTEAFF
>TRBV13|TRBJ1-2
CASSLEGRYGYTF
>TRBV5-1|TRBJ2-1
CASSLEPGTGNEQFF
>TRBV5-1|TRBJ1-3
CASRRDSSGNTIYF
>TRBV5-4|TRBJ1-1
CASSLGASMNTEAFF
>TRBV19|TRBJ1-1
CAGSVSGGINTEAFF
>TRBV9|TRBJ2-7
CASSMGLAGGEQYF
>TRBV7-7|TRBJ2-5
CASSLAGGGVETQYF
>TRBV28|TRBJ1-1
CASSLWSLVGINTEAFF
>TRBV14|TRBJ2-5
CASRLAGGGETQYF
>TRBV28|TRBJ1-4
CASSSRDRSNEKLFF
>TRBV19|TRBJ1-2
CASSILAGGNYGYTF
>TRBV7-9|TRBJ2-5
CASSSWDRAGETQYF
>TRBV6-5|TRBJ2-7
CASSYSWTSATYEQYF
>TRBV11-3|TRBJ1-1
CASSLTVNTEAFF